This record looks at one T cell receptor beta chain sequence and its context. Method: immunoSEQ multiplex PCR; TCRdb's copy keeps in-frame clones and lacks some. This sample has 150,000 or so clones, with 80% to 90% found just once. This entry comes from a study of cytomegalovirus exposure and HLA in healthy donors. The V gene end was trimmed by 3 bases and the J gene end by 1 base; junction bases not matched to a gene: 15. The CDR3 runs 19 residues. Germline loops: CDR1 MGHRA, CDR2 YSYEKL. Sequenced: PBMCs. The rearrangement joins TRBV4-1 to TRBJ1-1, with 9 bases matching TRBD1. This TCR came from a woman between 18 and 29 years old in good health and CMV-seronegative. The CDR3 DNA follows: TGCGCCAGCAGCCAGGTCCCCGGGACAGGGTTGTTAGGGAACACTGAAGCTTTCTTT. Residues: CASSQVPGTGLLGNTEAFF.